Listed below are T cell receptor beta chains from one sample, sequenced in a study of neurological immune-mediated disorders. TCRdb re-analysed the 5' RACE reads in MiXCR, keeping a single row per CDR3 protein. The profile shows more than 45,000 distinct CDR3 sequences, about 4.2% of them singletons. The sample comprised PBMCs. The receptors were sampled from a man in his fifties with multiple sclerosis. The CDR3 runs from the conserved cysteine through the conserved F or W. Each record gives: J gene, clone size, D gene, V gene, CDR3 protein, CDR3 DNA. A D gene is named only where the DNA matches it firmly. For some rows the clone size is stated as once, few or many, or as a class when expanded; others skip it.

J: TRBJ2-7
size: many
D: -
V: TRBV20-1
CDR3: CSARARGGTYEQYF
DNA: TGCAGTGCTAGAGCCCGAGGGGGGACCTACGAGCAGTACTTC

J: TRBJ2-1
size: many
D: -
V: TRBV12-3/TRBV12-4
CDR3: CASSANRYNEQFF
DNA: TGTGCCAGCAGTGCGAACAGATACAATGAGCAGTTCTTC

J: TRBJ2-1
size: -
D: -
V: TRBV5-4
CDR3: CASSNQGGDEQFF
DNA: TGTGCCAGCAGCAACCAAGGAGGGGATGAGCAGTTCTTC

J: TRBJ2-7
size: few
D: -
V: TRBV6-5
CDR3: CASSTDSETYEQYF
DNA: TGTGCCAGCAGTACCGACAGCGAGACCTACGAGCAGTACTTC

J: TRBJ2-5
size: many
D: -
V: TRBV28
CDR3: CASNGPGETQYF
DNA: TGTGCCAGCAATGGCCCTGGTGAGACCCAGTACTTC

J: TRBJ1-1
size: -
D: -
V: TRBV7-9
CDR3: CASSLTGPNTEAFF
DNA: TGTGCCAGCAGCTTAACAGGGCCTAACACTGAAGCTTTCTTT

J: TRBJ2-7
size: -
D: -
V: TRBV30
CDR3: CAWRGLSYEQYF
DNA: TGTGCCTGGAGGGGCCTCTCCTACGAGCAGTACTTC

J: TRBJ2-5
size: many
D: -
V: TRBV10-3
CDR3: CAISESYQETQYF
DNA: TGTGCCATCAGTGAGTCGTACCAAGAGACCCAGTACTTC

J: TRBJ2-1
size: -
D: TRBD2
V: TRBV7-9
CDR3: CASIPGLAGASSYNEQFF
DNA: TGTGCCAGCATCCCGGGACTAGCGGGGGCTAGCTCCTACAATGAGCAGTTCTTC

J: TRBJ2-3
size: many
D: -
V: TRBV15
CDR3: CATSRGTPDTQYF
DNA: TGTGCCACCAGCAGAGGAACCCCTGATACGCAGTATTTT

J: TRBJ2-2
size: -
D: -
V: TRBV4-1
CDR3: CASSQVTSGLATNTGELFF
DNA: TGCGCCAGCAGCCAAGTAACCTCGGGTCTAGCTACGAACACCGGGGAGCTGTTTTTT

J: TRBJ2-5
size: many
D: -
V: TRBV7-3
CDR3: CASSLGPTRIETQYF
DNA: TGTGCCAGCAGCTTAGGACCGACGAGGATCGAGACCCAGTACTTC

J: TRBJ1-6
size: many
D: -
V: TRBV25-1
CDR3: CASTSRNNSPLHF
DNA: TGTGCCAGCACAAGCCGTAATAATTCACCCCTCCACTTT

J: TRBJ2-7
size: many
D: -
V: TRBV5-1
CDR3: CASSLERPWGEQYF
DNA: TGCGCCAGCAGCTTGGAACGACCTTGGGGTGAGCAGTACTTC

J: TRBJ2-3
size: many
D: -
V: TRBV15
CDR3: CATSRDGRLLVLDTQYF
DNA: TGTGCCACCAGCAGAGATGGGCGGCTACTAGTTTTAGATACGCAGTATTTT

J: TRBJ2-3
size: few
D: -
V: TRBV18
CDR3: CASSPLSGADTQYF
DNA: TGTGCCAGCTCACCCTTGTCGGGAGCGGATACGCAGTATTTT

J: TRBJ1-1
size: many
D: -
V: TRBV15
CDR3: CATSRDRGGYTEAFF
DNA: TGTGCCACCAGCAGAGATCGGGGGGGGTACACTGAAGCTTTCTTT

J: TRBJ2-5
size: many
D: -
V: TRBV6-4
CDR3: CASSDREQETQYF
DNA: TGTGCCAGCAGTGACAGGGAACAAGAGACCCAGTACTTC

J: TRBJ2-2
size: -
D: TRBD1
V: TRBV5-1
CDR3: CASSFGQEGVGELFF
DNA: TGCGCCAGCAGCTTCGGACAGGAAGGGGTCGGGGAGCTGTTTTTT

J: TRBJ1-4
size: many
D: -
V: TRBV20-1
CDR3: CSAFFRNEKLFF
DNA: TGCAGTGCTTTCTTCAGGAACGAAAAACTGTTTTTT

J: TRBJ1-4
size: many
D: -
V: TRBV5-1
CDR3: CASSLQTGRNEKLFF
DNA: TGCGCCAGCAGCTTGCAGACAGGTAGAAATGAAAAACTGTTTTTT

J: TRBJ2-1
size: medium-sized
D: TRBD2
V: TRBV4-1
CDR3: CASSPGLAGENEQFF
DNA: TGCGCCAGCAGCCCGGGACTAGCGGGGGAAAATGAGCAGTTCTTC

J: TRBJ2-5
size: -
D: TRBD2
V: TRBV28
CDR3: CASRPLAGNQETQYF
DNA: TGTGCCAGCAGGCCCCTAGCGGGGAACCAAGAGACCCAGTACTTC

J: TRBJ2-2
size: many
D: -
V: TRBV5-1
CDR3: CASSLGLAGNTGELFF
DNA: TGCGCCAGCAGCTTGGGGCTAGCAGGGAACACCGGGGAGCTGTTTTTT

J: TRBJ1-6
size: many
D: -
V: TRBV3-1
CDR3: CASSQGGSSPLHF
DNA: TGTGCCAGCAGCCAGGGGGGTAGCTCACCCCTCCACTTT

J: TRBJ2-7
size: -
D: -
V: TRBV5-1
CDR3: CASSSSLARVSYEQYF
DNA: TGCGCCAGCAGCTCGAGCCTCGCCCGGGTCTCCTACGAGCAGTACTTC

J: TRBJ2-6
size: many
D: -
V: TRBV28
CDR3: CASRRDTSGANVLTF
DNA: TGTGCCAGCAGGCGGGACACTTCAGGGGCCAACGTCCTGACTTTC

J: TRBJ2-5
size: medium-sized
D: TRBD2
V: TRBV29-1
CDR3: CSAAGVGETQYF
DNA: TGCAGCGCCGCGGGGGTCGGGGAGACCCAGTACTTC

J: TRBJ2-7
size: many
D: TRBD2
V: TRBV5-1
CDR3: CASSVGLAGDRYEQYF
DNA: TGCGCCAGCAGCGTGGGACTAGCGGGAGATCGTTACGAGCAGTACTTC

J: TRBJ2-1
size: many
D: -
V: TRBV7-2
CDR3: CASSPPQGLDNEQFF
DNA: TGTGCCAGCAGCCCGCCCCAGGGATTGGACAATGAGCAGTTCTTC

J: TRBJ1-5
size: -
D: -
V: TRBV27
CDR3: CASTTGENQPQHF
DNA: TGTGCCAGCACGACGGGAGAAAATCAGCCCCAGCATTTT

J: TRBJ1-4
size: many
D: TRBD1
V: TRBV7-6
CDR3: CASSSRDRAEKLFF
DNA: TGTGCCAGCAGCTCCCGGGACAGGGCTGAAAAACTGTTTTTT

J: TRBJ2-7
size: few
D: -
V: TRBV20-1
CDR3: CSATGDNHYEQYF
DNA: TGCAGTGCGACGGGGGACAACCACTACGAGCAGTACTTC

J: TRBJ2-7
size: many
D: TRBD1
V: TRBV7-2
CDR3: CASSLDRVGEQYF
DNA: TGTGCCAGCAGCCTCGACAGGGTGGGCGAGCAGTACTTC

J: TRBJ1-6
size: many
D: -
V: TRBV5-1
CDR3: CASSLEAVPNSPLHF
DNA: TGCGCCAGCAGCTTGGAGGCAGTCCCCAATTCACCCCTCCACTTT

J: TRBJ2-5
size: many
D: -
V: TRBV18
CDR3: CASSPPVFETQYF
DNA: TGTGCCAGCTCACCACCGGTATTTGAGACCCAGTACTTC

J: TRBJ2-7
size: -
D: TRBD2
V: TRBV5-1
CDR3: CASSVFSGGAVEQYF
DNA: TGCGCCAGCAGCGTCTTTAGCGGGGGGGCCGTAGAGCAGTACTTC

J: TRBJ2-2
size: many
D: TRBD2
V: TRBV7-7
CDR3: CASSPSGGAGLNTGELFF
DNA: TGTGCTAGCAGCCCCAGCGGGGGGGCCGGCTTGAACACCGGGGAGCTGTTTTTT

J: TRBJ2-7
size: -
D: -
V: TRBV10-3
CDR3: CAISVGYEQYF
DNA: TGTGCCATCAGCGTAGGTTACGAGCAGTACTTC

J: TRBJ2-1
size: -
D: TRBD2
V: TRBV7-9
CDR3: CASSLTLAGVRQFF
DNA: TGTGCCAGCAGCTTAACTTTGGCGGGAGTACGGCAGTTCTTC

J: TRBJ2-7
size: many
D: -
V: TRBV6-2/TRBV6-3
CDR3: CASSRTGRAYEQYF
DNA: TGTGCCAGCAGTCGCACAGGGAGGGCCTACGAGCAGTACTTC

J: TRBJ2-3
size: many
D: -
V: TRBV5-1
CDR3: CASRGQDTDTQYF
DNA: TGCGCCAGCAGGGGACAAGACACAGATACGCAGTATTTT

J: TRBJ2-7
size: many
D: TRBD2
V: TRBV20-1
CDR3: CSAGLVQYF
DNA: TGCAGTGCCGGACTAGTGCAGTACTTC

J: TRBJ2-1
size: few
D: TRBD2
V: TRBV6-6
CDR3: CASSYLLAGGTSEQFF
DNA: TGTGCCAGCAGTTACTTACTAGCGGGGGGAACGAGTGAGCAGTTCTTC

J: TRBJ1-1
size: many
D: TRBD1
V: TRBV20-1
CDR3: CSARGTGGTEAFF
DNA: TGCAGTGCTAGAGGGACAGGGGGAACTGAAGCTTTCTTT

J: TRBJ2-7
size: -
D: -
V: TRBV20-1
CDR3: CSARDSRTNSYEQYF
DNA: TGCAGTGCTAGAGATTCAAGGACAAATTCCTACGAGCAGTACTTC

J: TRBJ2-1
size: few
D: TRBD2
V: TRBV20-1
CDR3: CSARGGGPQEQFF
DNA: TGCAGTGCTAGAGGGGGGGGACCACAGGAGCAGTTCTTC

J: TRBJ2-3
size: many
D: -
V: TRBV5-1
CDR3: CASNLEVADTQYF
DNA: TGCGCCAGCAATTTGGAGGTGGCAGATACGCAGTATTTT

J: TRBJ1-2
size: many
D: -
V: TRBV5-1
CDR3: CASSWTDSYYGYTF
DNA: TGCGCCAGCAGCTGGACAGATTCTTACTATGGCTACACCTTC

J: TRBJ2-2
size: few
D: -
V: TRBV20-1
CDR3: CSVVQRFTGELFF
DNA: TGCAGTGTAGTACAGCGATTTACCGGGGAGCTGTTTTTT